The clone carrying this T cell receptor (beta chain) was seen repeatedly, ten times or more. The sample comes from a study of HIV-infected children after antiretroviral therapy interruption. Study at large: For the interruption arm, samples span week 0 through about 3 years after study end.

The treatment: PENTA 11 planned treatment interruption arm or continuous ART arm. At least 5 million viable PBMCs were required per cryopreserved sample. CDR1 and CDR2 (germline): DFQATT, SNEGSKA (reference sequence). V was clipped by 1 base and J by 2 bases; unmatched bases: 6. CDR3 length: 15 amino acids. The TCR library was built from RNA with a 3' RACE protocol and unique molecular identifiers. Using its own MiXCR run on the 3' RACE reads, TCRdb lists one record per CDR3 protein. The data contain about 89,000 distinct CDR3 sequences, about 6.3% of them singletons. The material sequenced was CD45RA+ CD4+ T cells from PBMCs, pooled from several time points, taken from a donor given antiretroviral therapy, either interrupted or continuous. Described subset: naive CD4+ CD45RA+ CD45RO- T cells. The rearrangement joins TRBV20-1 to TRBJ2-3, with 7 bases that match TRBD2. The source is a pool of human donors with HIV. CDR3 sequence reads: CSARGEGSNTDTQYF. The CDR3, as DNA: TGCAGTGCTAGAGGGGAGGGAAGTAACACAGATACGCAGTATTTT.